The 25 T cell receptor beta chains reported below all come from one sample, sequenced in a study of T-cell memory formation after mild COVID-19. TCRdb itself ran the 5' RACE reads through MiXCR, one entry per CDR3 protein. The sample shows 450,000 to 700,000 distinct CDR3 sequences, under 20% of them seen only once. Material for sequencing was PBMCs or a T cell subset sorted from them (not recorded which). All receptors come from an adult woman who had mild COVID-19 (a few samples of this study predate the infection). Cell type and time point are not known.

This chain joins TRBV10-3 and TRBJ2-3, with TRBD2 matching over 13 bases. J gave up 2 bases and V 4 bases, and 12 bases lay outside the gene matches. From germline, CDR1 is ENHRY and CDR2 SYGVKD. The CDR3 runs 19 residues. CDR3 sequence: CAISVSLLAGGPYTDTQYF. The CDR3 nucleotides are TGTGCCATCAGTGTATCCTTACTAGCGGGAGGGCCCTACACAGATACGCAGTATTTT.

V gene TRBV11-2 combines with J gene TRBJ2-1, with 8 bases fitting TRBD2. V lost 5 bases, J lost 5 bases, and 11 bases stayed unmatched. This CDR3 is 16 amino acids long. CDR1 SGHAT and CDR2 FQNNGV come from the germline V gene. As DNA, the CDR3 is TGTGCCAGCAGCCTGCGTCGGGATAGCGGGAACAATGAGCAGTTCTTC. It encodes CASSLRRDSGNNEQFF.

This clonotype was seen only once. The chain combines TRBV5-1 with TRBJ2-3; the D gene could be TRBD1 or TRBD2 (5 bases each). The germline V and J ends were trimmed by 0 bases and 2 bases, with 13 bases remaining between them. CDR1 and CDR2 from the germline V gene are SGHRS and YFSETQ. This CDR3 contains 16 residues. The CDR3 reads CASSLVPGPLTDTQYF. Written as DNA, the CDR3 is TGCGCCAGCAGCTTGGTCCCGGGACCTCTCACAGATACGCAGTATTTT.

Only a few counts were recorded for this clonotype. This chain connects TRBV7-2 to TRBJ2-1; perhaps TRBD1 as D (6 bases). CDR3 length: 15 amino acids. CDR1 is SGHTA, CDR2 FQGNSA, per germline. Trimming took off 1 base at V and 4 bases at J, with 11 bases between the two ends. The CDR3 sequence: CASSLGWGRYNEQFF. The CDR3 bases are TGTGCCAGCAGCTTAGGGTGGGGGCGGTACAATGAGCAGTTCTTC.

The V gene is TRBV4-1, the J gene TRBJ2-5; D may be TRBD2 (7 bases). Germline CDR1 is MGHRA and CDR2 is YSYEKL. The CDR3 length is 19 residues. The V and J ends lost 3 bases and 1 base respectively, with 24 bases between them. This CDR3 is CASSHPGLRGGAFQETQYF. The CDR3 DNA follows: TGCGCCAGCAGCCACCCCGGGCTTAGGGGGGGGGCGTTCCAAGAGACCCAGTACTTC.

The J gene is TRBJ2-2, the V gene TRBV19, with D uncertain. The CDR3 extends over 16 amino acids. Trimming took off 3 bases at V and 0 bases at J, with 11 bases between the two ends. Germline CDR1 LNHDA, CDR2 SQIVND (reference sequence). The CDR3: CASSIWKGPNTGELFF. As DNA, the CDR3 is TGTGCCAGTAGTATCTGGAAAGGACCGAACACCGGGGAGCTGTTTTTT.

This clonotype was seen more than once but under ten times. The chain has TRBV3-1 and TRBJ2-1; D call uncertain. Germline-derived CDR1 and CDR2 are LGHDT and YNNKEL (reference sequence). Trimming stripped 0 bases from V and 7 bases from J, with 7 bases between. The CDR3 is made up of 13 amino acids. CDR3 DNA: TGTGCCAGCAGCCAAGACCGACAAAATGAGCAGTTCTTC. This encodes CASSQDRQNEQFF.

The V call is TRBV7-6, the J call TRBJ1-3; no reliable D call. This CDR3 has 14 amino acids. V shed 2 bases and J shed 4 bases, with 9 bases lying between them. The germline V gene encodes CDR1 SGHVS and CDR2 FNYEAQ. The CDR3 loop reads CASSLWSTGNTIYF. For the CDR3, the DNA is TGTGCCAGCAGCTTATGGAGTACCGGAAACACCATATATTTT.

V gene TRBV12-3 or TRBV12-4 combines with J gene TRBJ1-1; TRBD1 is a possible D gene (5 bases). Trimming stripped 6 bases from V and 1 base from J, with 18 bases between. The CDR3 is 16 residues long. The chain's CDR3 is CASSFTLTRGNTEAFF. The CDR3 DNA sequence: TGTGCCAGCAGCTTTACACTCACAAGGGGGAACACTGAAGCTTTCTTT.

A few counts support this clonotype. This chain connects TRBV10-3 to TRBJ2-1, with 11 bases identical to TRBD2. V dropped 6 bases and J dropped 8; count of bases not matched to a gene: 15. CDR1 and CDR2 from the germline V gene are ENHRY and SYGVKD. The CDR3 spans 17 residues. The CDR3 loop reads CAIRAGVAGGPRDEQFF. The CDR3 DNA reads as TGTGCCATCAGGGCCGGAGTAGCGGGAGGGCCTAGGGATGAGCAGTTCTTC.

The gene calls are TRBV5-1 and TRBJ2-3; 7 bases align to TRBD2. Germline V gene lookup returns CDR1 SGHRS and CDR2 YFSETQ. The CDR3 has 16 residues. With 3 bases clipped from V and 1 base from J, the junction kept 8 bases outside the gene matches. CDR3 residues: CASSSRGRGGTDTQYF. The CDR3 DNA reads TGCGCCAGCAGCTCGCGGGGCCGGGGGGGCACAGATACGCAGTATTTT.

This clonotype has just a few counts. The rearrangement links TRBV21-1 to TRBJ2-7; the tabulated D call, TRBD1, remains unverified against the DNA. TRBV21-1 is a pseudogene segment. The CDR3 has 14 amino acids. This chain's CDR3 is CASTPGQGTYEQYF. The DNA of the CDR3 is TGTGCCAGCACCCCGGGACAGGGGACCTACGAGCAGTACTTC.

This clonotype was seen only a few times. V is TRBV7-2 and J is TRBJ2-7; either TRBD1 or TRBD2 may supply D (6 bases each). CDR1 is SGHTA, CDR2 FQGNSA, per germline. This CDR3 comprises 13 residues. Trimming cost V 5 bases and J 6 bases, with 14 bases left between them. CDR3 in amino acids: CASSQGTAREQYF. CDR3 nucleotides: TGTGCCAGCAGCCAGGGGACTGCGCGCGAGCAGTACTTC.

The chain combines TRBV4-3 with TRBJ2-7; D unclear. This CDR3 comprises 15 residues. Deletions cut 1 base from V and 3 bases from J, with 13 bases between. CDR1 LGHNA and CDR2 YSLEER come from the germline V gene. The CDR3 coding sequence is TGCGCCAGCAGCCAAGGGGCTCGGACGGGCTACGAGCAGTACTTC. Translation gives CASSQGARTGYEQYF.

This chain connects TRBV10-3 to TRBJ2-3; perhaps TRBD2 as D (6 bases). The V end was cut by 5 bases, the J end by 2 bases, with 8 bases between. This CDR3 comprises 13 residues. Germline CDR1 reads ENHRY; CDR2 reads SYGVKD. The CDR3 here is CAISRDFTDTQYF. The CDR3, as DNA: TGTGCCATCAGTAGGGACTTCACAGATACGCAGTATTTT.

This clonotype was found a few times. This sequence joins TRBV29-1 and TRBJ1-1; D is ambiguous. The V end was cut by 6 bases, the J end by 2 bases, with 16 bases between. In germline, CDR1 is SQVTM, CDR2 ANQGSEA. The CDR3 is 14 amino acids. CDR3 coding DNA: TGCAGCGTATACCTTACAACAGCTAACACTGAAGCTTTCTTT. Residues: CSVYLTTANTEAFF.

Written as DNA, the CDR3 is TGCGCCAGCAGTCAGGTGTACACAGATACGCAGTATTTT. Translation: CASSQVYTDTQYF. The chain carries TRBV5-1 and TRBJ2-3; D uncertain. The V end lost 5 bases, the J end lost 2 bases, and 9 bases lay between the germline ends. This CDR3 has 13 residues. Germline assignment: CDR1 SGHRS and CDR2 YFSETQ.

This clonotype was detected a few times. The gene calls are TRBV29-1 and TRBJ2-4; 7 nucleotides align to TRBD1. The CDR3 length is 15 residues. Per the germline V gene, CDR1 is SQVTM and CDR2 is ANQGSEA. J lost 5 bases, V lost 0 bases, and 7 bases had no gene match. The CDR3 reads CSVEDRGLEENIQYF. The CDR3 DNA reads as TGCAGCGTTGAAGATAGGGGGCTAGAGGAAAACATTCAGTACTTC. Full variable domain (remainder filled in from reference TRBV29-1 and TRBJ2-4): SAVISQKPSRDICQRGTSLTIQCQVDSQVTMMFWYRQQPGQSLTLIATANQGSEATYESGFVIDKFPISRPNLTFSTLTVSNMSPEDSSIYLCSVEDRGLEENIQYFGAGTRLSVL.

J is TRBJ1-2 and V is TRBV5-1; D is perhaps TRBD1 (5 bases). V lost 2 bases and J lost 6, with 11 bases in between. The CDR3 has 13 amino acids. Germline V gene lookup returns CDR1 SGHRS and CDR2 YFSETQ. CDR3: CASSLGDGDGYTF. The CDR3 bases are TGCGCCAGCAGCTTAGGGGACGGTGATGGCTACACCTTC.

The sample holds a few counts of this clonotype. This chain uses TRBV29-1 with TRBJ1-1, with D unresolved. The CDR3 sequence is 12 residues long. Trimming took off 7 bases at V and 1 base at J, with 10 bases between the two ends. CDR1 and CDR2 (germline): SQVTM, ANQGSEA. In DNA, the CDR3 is TGCAGCGCAGGACGGTCGAACACTGAAGCTTTCTTT. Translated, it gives CSAGRSNTEAFF.

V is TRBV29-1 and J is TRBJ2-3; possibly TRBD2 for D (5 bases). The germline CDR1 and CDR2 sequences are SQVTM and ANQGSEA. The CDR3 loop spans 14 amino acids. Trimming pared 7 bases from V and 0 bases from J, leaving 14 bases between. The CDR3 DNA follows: TGCAGCGCCTGGGAGTACCCTAGCACAGATACGCAGTATTTT. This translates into CSAWEYPSTDTQYF.

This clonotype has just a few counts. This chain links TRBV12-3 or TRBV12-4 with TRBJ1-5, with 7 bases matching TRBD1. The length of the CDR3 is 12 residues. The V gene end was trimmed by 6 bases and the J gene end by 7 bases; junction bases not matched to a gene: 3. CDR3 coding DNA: TGTGCCAGCAGCAACAGGGGCCAGCCCCAGCATTTT. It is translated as CASSNRGQPQHF.

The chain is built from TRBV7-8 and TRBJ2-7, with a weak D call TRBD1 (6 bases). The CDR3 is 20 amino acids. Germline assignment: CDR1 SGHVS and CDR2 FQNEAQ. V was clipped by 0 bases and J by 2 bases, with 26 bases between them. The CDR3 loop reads CASSLAPGHRTVPVAYEQYF. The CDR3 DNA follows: TGTGCCAGCAGCTTAGCTCCGGGACACCGGACGGTTCCGGTGGCCTACGAGCAGTACTTC.

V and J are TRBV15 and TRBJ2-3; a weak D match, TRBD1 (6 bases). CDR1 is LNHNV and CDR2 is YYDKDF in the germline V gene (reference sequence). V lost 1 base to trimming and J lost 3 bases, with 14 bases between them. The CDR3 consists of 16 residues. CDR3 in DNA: TGTGCCACCAGCAGAGGGGCAGGGGTGGGTACAGATACGCAGTATTTT. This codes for CATSRGAGVGTDTQYF.

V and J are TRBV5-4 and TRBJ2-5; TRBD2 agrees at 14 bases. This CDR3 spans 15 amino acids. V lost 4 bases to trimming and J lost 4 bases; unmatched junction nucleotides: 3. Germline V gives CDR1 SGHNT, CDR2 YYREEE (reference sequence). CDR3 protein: CASSGTSGSVETQYF. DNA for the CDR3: TGTGCCAGCAGCGGGACTAGCGGGAGCGTAGAGACCCAGTACTTC.